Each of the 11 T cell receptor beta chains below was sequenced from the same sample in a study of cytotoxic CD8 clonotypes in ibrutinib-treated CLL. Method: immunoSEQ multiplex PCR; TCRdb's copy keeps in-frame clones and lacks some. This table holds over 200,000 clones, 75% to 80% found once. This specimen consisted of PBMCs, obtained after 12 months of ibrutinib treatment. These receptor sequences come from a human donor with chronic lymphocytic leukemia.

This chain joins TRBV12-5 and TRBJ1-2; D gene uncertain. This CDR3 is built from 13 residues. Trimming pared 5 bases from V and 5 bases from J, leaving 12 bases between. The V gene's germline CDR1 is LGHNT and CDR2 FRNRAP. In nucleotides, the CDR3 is TGTGCTAGTGGTCGAGACTTTCCTTATGGCTACACCTTC. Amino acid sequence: CASGRDFPYGYTF.

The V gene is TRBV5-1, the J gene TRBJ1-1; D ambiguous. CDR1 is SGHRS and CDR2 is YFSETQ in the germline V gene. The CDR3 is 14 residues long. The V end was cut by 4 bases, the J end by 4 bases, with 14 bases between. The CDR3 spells CASSQQVTGTEAFF. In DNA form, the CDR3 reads TGCGCCAGCAGCCAACAAGTGACGGGCACTGAAGCTTTCTTT.

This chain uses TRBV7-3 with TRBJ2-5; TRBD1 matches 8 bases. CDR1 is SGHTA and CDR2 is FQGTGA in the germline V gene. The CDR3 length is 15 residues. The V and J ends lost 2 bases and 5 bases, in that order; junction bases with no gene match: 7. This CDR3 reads CASSLLGQARETQYF. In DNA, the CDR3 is TGTGCCAGCAGCTTATTGGGACAGGCCAGGGAGACCCAGTACTTC. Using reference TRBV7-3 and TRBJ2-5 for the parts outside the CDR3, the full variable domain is GAGVSQTPSNKVTEKGKYVELRCDPISGHTALYWYRQSLGQGPEFLIYFQGTGAADDSGLPNDRFFAVRPEGSVSTLKIQRTERGDSAVYLCASSLLGQARETQYFGPGTRLLVL.

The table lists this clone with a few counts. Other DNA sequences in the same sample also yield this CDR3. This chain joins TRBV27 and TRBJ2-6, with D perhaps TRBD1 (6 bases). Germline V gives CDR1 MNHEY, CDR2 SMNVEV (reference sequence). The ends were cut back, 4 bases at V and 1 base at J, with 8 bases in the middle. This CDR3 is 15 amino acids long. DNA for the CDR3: TGTGCCAGCAGTTCGAGGGGGTCTGGGGCCAACGTCCTGACTTTC. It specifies CASSSRGSGANVLTF.

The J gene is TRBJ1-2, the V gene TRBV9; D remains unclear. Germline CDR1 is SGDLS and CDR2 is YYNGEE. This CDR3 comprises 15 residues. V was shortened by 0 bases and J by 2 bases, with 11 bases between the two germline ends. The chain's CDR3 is CASSVDPQANYGYTF. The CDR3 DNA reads TGTGCCAGCAGCGTAGACCCGCAGGCGAACTATGGCTACACCTTC.

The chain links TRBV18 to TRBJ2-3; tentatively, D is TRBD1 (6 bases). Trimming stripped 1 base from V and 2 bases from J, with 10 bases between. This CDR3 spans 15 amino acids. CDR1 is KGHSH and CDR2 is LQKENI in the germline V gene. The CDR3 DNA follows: TGTGCCAGCTCACCACAGGCAGGGGACACAGATACGCAGTATTTT. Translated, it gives CASSPQAGDTDTQYF.

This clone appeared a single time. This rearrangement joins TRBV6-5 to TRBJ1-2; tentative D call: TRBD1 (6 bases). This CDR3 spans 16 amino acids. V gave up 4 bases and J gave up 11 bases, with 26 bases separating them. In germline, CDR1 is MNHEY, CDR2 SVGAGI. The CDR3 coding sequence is TGTGCCAGCAGTTCGTCGACAGGTTTCGGTCCCCCGGAGTACACCTTC. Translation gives CASSSSTGFGPPEYTF.

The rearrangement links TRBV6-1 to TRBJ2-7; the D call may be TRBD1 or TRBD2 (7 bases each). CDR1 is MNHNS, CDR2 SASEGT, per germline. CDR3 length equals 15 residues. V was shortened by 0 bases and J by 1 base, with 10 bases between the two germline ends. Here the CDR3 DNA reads TGTGCCAGCAGTGAAGCCAGGGGGGGATCCTACGAGCAGTACTTC. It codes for CASSEARGGSYEQYF.

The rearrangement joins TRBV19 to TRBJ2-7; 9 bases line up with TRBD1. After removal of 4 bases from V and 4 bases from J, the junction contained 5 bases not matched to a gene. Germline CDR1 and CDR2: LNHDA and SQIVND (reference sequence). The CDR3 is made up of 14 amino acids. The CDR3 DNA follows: TGTGCCAGTAGTACCCGACAGGGGGAATACGAGCAGTACTTC. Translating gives CASSTRQGEYEQYF.

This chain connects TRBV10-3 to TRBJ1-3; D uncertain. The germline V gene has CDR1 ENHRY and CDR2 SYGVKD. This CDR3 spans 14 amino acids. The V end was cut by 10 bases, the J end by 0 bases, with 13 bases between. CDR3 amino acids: CANGDGYSGNTIYF. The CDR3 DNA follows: TGTGCCAACGGAGACGGGTACTCTGGAAACACCATATATTTT.

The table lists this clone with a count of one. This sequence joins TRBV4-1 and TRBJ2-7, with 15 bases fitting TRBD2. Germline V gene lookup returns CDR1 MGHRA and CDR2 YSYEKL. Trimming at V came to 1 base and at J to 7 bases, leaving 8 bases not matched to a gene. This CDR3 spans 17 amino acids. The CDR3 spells CASSQGTSGGAVEEQYF. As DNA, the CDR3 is TGCGCCAGCAGCCAAGGGACTAGCGGGGGGGCCGTGGAGGAGCAGTACTTC.